This TCR beta chain was sequenced in a study of OX40 agonist ivuxolimab in advanced cancers. At the level of the study: Previous treatment with anti-PD-1, anti-PD-L1 or anti-CTLA-4 therapy was allowed; under 50% had received some. Two cutaneous melanoma patients and one hepatocellular carcinoma patient, three in all, had partial responses.

The method was immunoSEQ multiplex PCR; TCRdb's version includes in-frame clones alone and lacks a portion of them. The table has more than 55,000 clones, about nine tenths seen once; the top ten hold 4%. A note on this clone: Its matching antigen is unknown.

Study conclusions and caveats: At 0.1 to 3.0 mg/kg and by week 6, clonal expansion occurred in CD4+ and CD8+ blood T cells. It was also the case that some nonresponders had low normalized T-cell clonal expansion.

Trimming pared 6 bases from V and 4 bases from J, leaving 19 bases between. The CDR3 runs to 15 residues. Germline assignment: CDR1 MNHNS and CDR2 SASEGT. The specimen comprised CD4+ or CD8+ T cells sorted from blood, sampled in a trial of the OX40 agonist ivuxolimab. This sequence was found in an adult with an advanced solid tumor such as melanoma, head and neck, liver or kidney cancer. The V call is TRBV6-1, the J call TRBJ2-7; D might be TRBD2 (5 bases). The CDR3 spells CASSGERLAAYEQYF. In nucleotides, the CDR3 is TGTGCCAGCAGCGGGGAGAGGTTGGCGGCGTACGAGCAGTACTTC.